The clone carrying this T cell receptor beta chain came up many times. Its cognate antigen is unknown. V lost 0 bases and J lost 2, with 17 bases in between. CDR3 length: 16 residues. Germline V CDR1 and CDR2: DFQATT, SNEGSKA (reference sequence). This sample was taken from a study of regulatory T cells in long-lasting Graves disease. Across the study: Prior antithyroid drug treatment in newly diagnosed Graves' patients lasted under 3 months.

The time point: newly diagnosed GD, antithyroid drugs for less than 3 months. The TCR library used RNA extracted from PBMCs. Overall study results and limits: Tissue studied was limited to peripheral blood, excluding thyroid tissue.

For TCR beta, libraries came from iRepertoire HTBI primers and Arm-PCR of CDR3 regions. TCRdb redid the calling of the multiplex PCR reads with MiXCR, one entry per CDR3 protein. Among roughly 400,000 distinct CDR3 sequences listed, over 15% were seen once. The same sample was also used in a study of T cells in Graves' hyperthyroidism and ophthalmopathy.

V gene TRBV20-1 combines with J gene TRBJ2-7; D perhaps matches TRBD2 (5 bases). The sequencing used peripheral blood mononuclear cells (PBMCs), collected at new diagnosis, from a patient treated with antithyroid drugs. The TCR comes from a woman between 18 and 30 years old with Graves disease. The CDR3 sequence: CSARDFTGNTPYEQYF. For the CDR3, the DNA is TGCAGTGCTAGAGATTTTACCGGGAATACCCCCTACGAGCAGTACTTC.